The 13 T cell receptor beta chains below were found in one sample sequenced in a study of cytomegalovirus exposure and HLA in healthy donors. The PCR used 60 Vbeta and 13 Jbeta primers. TCRdb's copy holds only in-frame clones and misses some; the assay was immunoSEQ multiplex PCR. This sample carries about 190,000 clones, approximately 80% of them seen once, and the ten largest clones take under 0.8%. Material: PBMCs. The receptors originated from a boy aged 5-17 years in good health and CMV-seronegative.

The chain is built from TRBV7-2 and TRBJ1-6; 8 nucleotides line up with TRBD1. Trimming cost V 5 bases and J 10 bases; bases outside gene matches: 7. Germline assignment: CDR1 SGHTA and CDR2 FQGNSA. This CDR3 has 14 amino acids. CDR3 in DNA: TGTGCCAGCAGCAGATTACAGGGGGAATCACCCCTCCACTTT. This sequence encodes CASSRLQGESPLHF. Full variable domain (missing parts from reference TRBV7-2 and TRBJ1-6): GAGVSQSPSNKVTEKGKDVELRCDPISGHTALYWYRQSLGQGLEFLIYFQGNSAPDKSGLPSDRFSAERTGGSVSTLTIQRTQQEDSAVYLCASSRLQGESPLHFGNGTRLTVT.

The genes are TRBV12-2 and TRBJ1-5; the table's D gene call, TRBD1, was not cross checked with the DNA. TRBV12-2 has pseudogene status. This CDR3 spans 20 amino acids. CDR3 sequence reads: CASRLASGPGRGQVNQPQHF. As DNA, the CDR3 is TGTGCAAGTCGCTTAGCTAGTGGCCCCGGCAGGGGGCAAGTCAATCAGCCCCAGCATTTT.

J is TRBJ2-4 and V is TRBV19; TRBD2 matches at 7 bases. The CDR3 consists of 10 residues. Germline CDR1 reads LNHDA; CDR2 reads SQIVND (reference sequence). Trimming took 9 bases from V and 7 from J; bases not matched to a gene: 0. The CDR3 loop reads CASGGNIQYF. CDR3 nucleotide sequence: TGTGCCAGCGGGGGGAACATTCAGTACTTC.

V gene TRBV9 combines with J gene TRBJ2-7; no definite D call. V shed 0 bases and J shed 3 bases, with 7 bases lying between them. Germline assignment: CDR1 SGDLS and CDR2 YYNGEE. The CDR3 runs 13 residues. The chain's CDR3 is CASSVAGDYEQYF. The CDR3 nucleotides are TGTGCCAGCAGCGTAGCCGGAGACTACGAGCAGTACTTC.

The rearrangement links TRBV6-5 to TRBJ1-5; D call uncertain. This CDR3 has 13 amino acids. Germline lookup yields CDR1 MNHEY and CDR2 SVGAGI. V shed 6 bases and J shed 0 bases, with 6 bases lying between them. The CDR3 region is CASRQDSNQPQHF. In DNA, the CDR3 is TGTGCCAGCAGGCAGGATAGCAATCAGCCCCAGCATTTT.

The chain carries TRBV2 and TRBJ1-1; D uncertain. The germline V gene encodes CDR1 SNHLY and CDR2 FYNNEI. Trimming left V 3 bases short and J 6 bases short, with 11 bases between. The CDR3 has 13 residues. CDR3 coding DNA: TGTGCCAGCAGTGAGCGGGGTTGGGCTGAAGCTTTCTTT. This translates into CASSERGWAEAFF.

CDR3 amino acids: CASSITGMTGELFF. The CDR3 bases are TGTGCCAGTAGTATAACCGGGATGACCGGGGAGCTGTTTTTT. The chain links TRBV19 to TRBJ2-2, with TRBD2 as a possible D gene (5 bases). Germline V gives CDR1 LNHDA, CDR2 SQIVND (reference sequence). The CDR3 runs 14 residues. V lost 2 bases to trimming and J lost 5 bases, with 9 bases between them.

V gene TRBV19 combines with J gene TRBJ1-1, with TRBD1 matching 9 bases. The CDR3 spans 14 residues. Germline CDR1 LNHDA, CDR2 SQIVND (reference sequence). With V trimmed by 5 bases and J by 7 bases, 8 bases remained unmatched. CDR3 sequence: CASSLQGARVEAFF. The CDR3 region has the DNA TGTGCCAGTAGTCTACAGGGGGCGCGGGTTGAAGCTTTCTTT.

V and J are TRBV11-1 and TRBJ1-3, with D hard to call. The CDR3 length is 17 residues. Germline V gene lookup returns CDR1 SGHAT and CDR2 FQDESV (reference sequence). The V end was cut by 1 base, the J end by 0 bases, with 13 bases between. The CDR3 DNA reads TGTGCCAGCAGCTTAGTCGCAGGCCCATCCTCTGGAAACACCATATATTTT. Translation gives CASSLVAGPSSGNTIYF.

This clone was counted between two and nine times. The chain recombines TRBV4-1 with TRBJ2-1; D might be TRBD2 (7 bases). The V gene's germline CDR1 is MGHRA and CDR2 YSYEKL. The CDR3 loop spans 16 amino acids. The V gene lost 4 bases and the J gene lost 2 bases, with 15 bases spanning the gap. The CDR3, as DNA: TGCGCCAGCAGCCCCCTGGGCGGGGGCACCTACAATGAGCAGTTCTTC. Translated, it gives CASSPLGGGTYNEQFF.

V and J are TRBV27 and TRBJ2-7, with 8 bases aligning to TRBD2. Germline values: CDR1 MNHEY, CDR2 SMNVEV (reference sequence). The CDR3 extends over 14 amino acids. V dropped 4 bases and J dropped 1; count of bases not matched to a gene: 3. The CDR3 DNA sequence: TGTGCCAGCAGTTCCAGCGGGGGATCCTACGAGCAGTACTTC. As protein: CASSSSGGSYEQYF.

This clone was picked up a small number of times. The rearrangement links TRBV4-3 to TRBJ2-6, with a tentative D call TRBD1 (6 bases). From germline, CDR1 is LGHNA and CDR2 YSLEER. V gave up 2 bases and J gave up 0 bases, with 8 bases separating them. The CDR3 is 16 amino acids. Here the CDR3 reads CASSQKTGSGANVLTF. The DNA for the CDR3 is TGCGCCAGCAGCCAAAAGACAGGCTCTGGGGCCAACGTCCTGACTTTC.

V and J are TRBV5-1 and TRBJ2-7; D gene ambiguous. The length of the CDR3 is 15 residues. Germline CDR1 and CDR2: SGHRS and YFSETQ. V lost 1 base and J 2 bases, leaving 13 bases between the germline ends. CDR3 residues: CASSLLAETTYEQYF. Written as DNA, the CDR3 is TGCGCCAGCAGCTTGTTGGCAGAAACAACCTACGAGCAGTACTTC.